These T cell receptor beta chains were read from a single sample in a study of CD4 T cells in relation to SARS-CoV-2 and coronaviruses. Using immunoSEQ multiplex PCR, the repertoire was profiled, and TCRdb retains in-frame clones only, with some absent. The sample shows roughly 20,000 clones, just under 80% of them seen only once. These receptors lack a known antigen. The sequencing input was CD4+ T cells from PBMCs, cultured in vitro. These receptors were collected from a human donor in good health. Each CDR3 is given with its conserved first and last residue. The D gene is left open where the match is weak. Only part of the rows carry a size: once, few, many, or a class if the clone is expanded.

CDR3 protein | CDR3 DNA | clone size | D gene | J gene | V gene
CASSLEAGLMGTQYF | TGTGCCAGCAGCTTAGAGGCGGGACTAATGGGCACGCAGTATTTT | - | TRBD2 | TRBJ2-3 | TRBV11-2
CATSTKREGTDTQYF | TGTGCCACCAGTACCAAGCGGGAGGGCACAGATACGCAGTATTTT | - | TRBD2 | TRBJ2-3 | TRBV24-1
CASSNPGTDTQYF | TGTGCCAGCAGCAACCCCGGGACAGATACGCAGTATTTT | few | - | TRBJ2-3 | TRBV3-1/TRBV3-2
CASSVGTSGRDLTDTQYF | TGTGCCAGCAGCGTAGGGACTAGCGGGAGGGATCTCACAGATACGCAGTATTTT | - | TRBD2 | TRBJ2-3 | TRBV9
CATRTPGLPRWNEQFF | TGTGCCACCCGAACCCCGGGACTCCCCAGGTGGAATGAGCAGTTCTTC | few | - | TRBJ2-1 | TRBV19
CASSLERGPNQPQHF | TGTGCCAGCAGCTTAGAGAGGGGACCCAATCAGCCCCAGCATTTT | few | - | TRBJ1-5 | TRBV7-8
CASSIRTYYNEQFF | TGTGCCAGTAGTATTCGGACCTACTACAATGAGCAGTTCTTC | - | - | TRBJ2-1 | TRBV19
CASSYAPRTDTQYF | TGTGCCAGCAGCTACGCGCCACGCACAGATACGCAGTATTTT | - | - | TRBJ2-3 | TRBV28
CASSERGADTQYF | TGCGCCAGCAGTGAGCGGGGGGCAGATACGCAGTATTTT | - | TRBD2 | TRBJ2-3 | TRBV10-1
CASSSGLRDRHNEQFF | TGTGCCAGCAGCTCGGGATTGCGGGACCGCCACAATGAGCAGTTCTTC | few | - | TRBJ2-1 | TRBV5-4
CASSPGQLPNQPQHF | TGTGCCAGCTCACCCGGACAGCTACCCAATCAGCCCCAGCATTTT | - | - | TRBJ1-5 | TRBV18
CASSNRDRGYGYTF | TGTGCCAGTTCTAACAGGGACAGGGGATATGGCTACACCTTC | - | TRBD1 | TRBJ1-2 | TRBV19
CASGLVPRERRRTYEQYF | TGTGCTAGTGGTTTGGTCCCCAGGGAGAGAAGGAGAACTTACGAGCAGTACTTC | - | - | TRBJ2-7 | TRBV12-5
CASSQAGVVGELFF | TGTGCCAGCAGCCAAGCGGGAGTAGTCGGGGAGCTGTTTTTT | - | - | TRBJ2-2 | TRBV3-1/TRBV3-2
CASKPDTEAFF | TGTGCCAGCAAACCGGACACTGAAGCTTTCTTT | - | - | TRBJ1-1 | TRBV27
CASSPGTGDYGYTF | TGTGCCAGCAGCCCAGGGACAGGGGATTATGGCTACACCTTC | - | TRBD1 | TRBJ1-2 | TRBV7-9